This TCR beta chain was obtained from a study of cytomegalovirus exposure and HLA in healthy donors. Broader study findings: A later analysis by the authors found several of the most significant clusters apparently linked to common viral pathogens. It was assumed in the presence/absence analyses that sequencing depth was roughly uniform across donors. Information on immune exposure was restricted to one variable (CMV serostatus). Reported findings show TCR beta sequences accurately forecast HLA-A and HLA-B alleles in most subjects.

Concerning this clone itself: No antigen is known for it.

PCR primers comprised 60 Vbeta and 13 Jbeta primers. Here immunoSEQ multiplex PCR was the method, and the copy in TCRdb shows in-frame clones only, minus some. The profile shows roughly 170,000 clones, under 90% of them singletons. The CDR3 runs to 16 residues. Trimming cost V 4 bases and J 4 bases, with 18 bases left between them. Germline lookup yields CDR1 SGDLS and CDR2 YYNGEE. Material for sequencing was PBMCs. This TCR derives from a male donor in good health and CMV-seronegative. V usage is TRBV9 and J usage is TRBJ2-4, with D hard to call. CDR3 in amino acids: CASSTAPDWLKNIQYF. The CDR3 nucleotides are TGTGCCAGCAGCACCGCACCCGACTGGTTAAAAAACATTCAGTACTTC.